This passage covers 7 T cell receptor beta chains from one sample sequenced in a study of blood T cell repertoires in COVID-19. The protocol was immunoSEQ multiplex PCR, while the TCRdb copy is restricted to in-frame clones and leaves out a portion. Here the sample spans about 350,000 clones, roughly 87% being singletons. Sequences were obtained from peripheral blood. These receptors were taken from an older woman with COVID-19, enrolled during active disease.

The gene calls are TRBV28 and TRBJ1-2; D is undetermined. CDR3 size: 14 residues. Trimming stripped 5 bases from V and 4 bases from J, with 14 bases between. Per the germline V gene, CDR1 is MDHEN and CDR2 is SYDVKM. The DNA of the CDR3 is TGTGCCAGCAGTCCCCGCGGCCTCCCCTATGGCTACACCTTC. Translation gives CASSPRGLPYGYTF.

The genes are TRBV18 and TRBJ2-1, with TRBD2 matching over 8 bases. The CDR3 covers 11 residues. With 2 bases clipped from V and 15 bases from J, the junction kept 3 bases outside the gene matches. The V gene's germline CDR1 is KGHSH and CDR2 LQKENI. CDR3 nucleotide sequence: TGTGCCAGCTCACCAGGCGGGGGGTTGTTCTTC. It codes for CASSPGGGLFF.

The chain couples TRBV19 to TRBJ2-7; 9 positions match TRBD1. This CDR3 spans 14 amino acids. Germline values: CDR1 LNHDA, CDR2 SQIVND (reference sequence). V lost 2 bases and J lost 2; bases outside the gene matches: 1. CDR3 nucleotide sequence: TGTGCCAGTAGTATACGGGACAGGGCCTACGAGCAGTACTTC. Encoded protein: CASSIRDRAYEQYF.

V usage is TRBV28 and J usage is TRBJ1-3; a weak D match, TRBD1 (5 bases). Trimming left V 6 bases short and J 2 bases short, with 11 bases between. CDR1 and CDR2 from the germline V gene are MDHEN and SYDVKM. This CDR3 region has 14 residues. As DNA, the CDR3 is TGTGCCAGCAGCCGCGGGGGGACTGGAAACACCATATATTTT. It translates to CASSRGGTGNTIYF.

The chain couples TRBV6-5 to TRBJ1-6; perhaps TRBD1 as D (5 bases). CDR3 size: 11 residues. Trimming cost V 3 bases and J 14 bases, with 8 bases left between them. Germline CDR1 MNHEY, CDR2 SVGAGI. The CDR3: CASSYQGALHF. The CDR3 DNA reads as TGTGCCAGCAGTTATCAGGGTGCCCTCCACTTT.

CDR3 in amino acids: CASTGGDYYGYTF. The CDR3 region has the DNA TGTGCCAGCACCGGGGGGGATTACTATGGCTACACCTTC. V and J are TRBV9 and TRBJ1-2; TRBD1 is a possible D gene (5 bases). V gave up 6 bases and J gave up 3 bases, with 12 bases separating them. Germline CDR1 is SGDLS and CDR2 is YYNGEE. This CDR3 is 13 amino acids long.

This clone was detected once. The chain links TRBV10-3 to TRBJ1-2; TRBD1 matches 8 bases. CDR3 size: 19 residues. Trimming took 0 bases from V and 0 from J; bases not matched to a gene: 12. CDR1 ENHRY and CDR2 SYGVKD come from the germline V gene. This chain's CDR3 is CAISESVLDRAVANYGYTF. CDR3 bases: TGTGCCATCAGTGAGTCGGTTTTGGACAGGGCGGTAGCTAACTATGGCTACACCTTC.